This T cell receptor (beta chain) came from a study of cytomegalovirus exposure and HLA in healthy donors. Study findings and constraints: Later analysis showed most CMV-associated TCR beta chains appearing HLA-restricted. In a later analysis, at a false discovery rate of 0.05, 16,951 TCR beta sequences were associated with HLA alleles.

Primers included in the PCR were 60 Vbeta and 13 Jbeta primers. This table comes from immunoSEQ multiplex PCR, and its TCRdb copy is limited to in-frame clones, with some not included. The sample holds 100,000 to 150,000 clones, over 15% seen once. About this clone itself: Antigen unknown.

The V gene's germline CDR1 is MDHEN and CDR2 SYDVKM. Trimming removed 5 bases at V and 8 bases at J, with 18 bases between. The CDR3 contains 14 residues. This receptor was obtained from a female donor in good health and CMV-seropositive. The chain combines TRBV28 with TRBJ1-2; possible D gene TRBD1, 6 bases. Specimen: PBMCs. Written as DNA, the CDR3 is TGTGCCAGCAGTCAAGCCGGAACAGGGATCGGCTACACCTTC. This gives the protein CASSQAGTGIGYTF.